This TCR beta chain derives from a study of blood T cell repertoires in COVID-19. Study background: Whether acute or convalescent, the COVID-19 samples came from the United States, Italy and Spain.

Some clones are missing from TCRdb's copy, which holds only in-frame ones; the method was immunoSEQ multiplex PCR. The table has about 300,000 clones, about nine tenths seen once; the top ten hold approximately 1.8%. Specimen: peripheral blood. This receptor was taken from a woman in her 30s with COVID-19, enrolled during active disease.

In DNA, the CDR3 is TGTGCCAGCAGAAGTGCGCTGGAGACCCAGTACTTC. This translates into CASRSALETQYF. The V call is TRBV11-3, the J call TRBJ2-5; D gene ambiguous. V was pared by 6 bases and J by 5 bases, with 10 bases between. CDR1 is SGHNT and CDR2 is YENEEA in the germline V gene. This CDR3 has 12 amino acids.